Listed below are T cell receptor beta chains from one sample, sequenced in a study of cytomegalovirus exposure and HLA in healthy donors. Clones were read by immunoSEQ multiplex PCR, and TCRdb kept only the in-frame ones, dropping some. The sample yields some 140,000 clones, around 85% seen once. Sequences were obtained from PBMCs. Receptors originate from a woman aged 50 to 65 in good health and CMV-seropositive. Each CDR3 is given with its conserved first and last residue. Fields, in order: clone size, J gene, V gene, D gene, CDR3 protein, CDR3 DNA. A D gene is named only where the DNA matches it firmly. The listing skips clone size in some rows; elsewhere it reads once, few, many or a size class.

NA | TRBJ1-1 | TRBV18 | NA | CASSPLRGMNTEAFF | TGTGCCAGCTCACCATTGCGAGGGATGAACACTGAAGCTTTCTTT
once | TRBJ2-5 | TRBV11-1 | NA | CASSLAPGQQETQYF | TGTGCCAGCAGCTTAGCTCCAGGACAGCAAGAGACCCAGTACTTC
once | TRBJ1-3 | TRBV10-1 | NA | CASHFPGNTIYF | TGCGCCAGCCATTTCCCTGGAAACACCATATATTTT
NA | TRBJ2-3 | TRBV2 | TRBD2 | CASLNPGLAGGPMSDTQYF | TGTGCCAGCTTAAACCCGGGACTAGCGGGGGGGCCAATGTCAGATACGCAGTATTTT
NA | TRBJ1-2 | TRBV29-1 | NA | CSVADRGDGYTF | TGCAGCGTTGCAGATAGGGGTGATGGCTACACCTTC
NA | TRBJ2-2 | TRBV11-3 | TRBD1 | CASSGRDSTGELFF | TGTGCCAGCAGCGGCCGGGACAGCACCGGGGAGCTGTTTTTT
NA | TRBJ2-7 | TRBV7-3 | NA | CASSLMPGLSYEQYF | TGTGCCAGCAGCCTGATGCCGGGACTGTCCTACGAGCAGTACTTC
NA | TRBJ1-1 | TRBV6-5 | NA | CASQLSQNTEAFF | TGTGCCAGCCAACTAAGCCAGAACACTGAAGCTTTCTTT
NA | TRBJ2-1 | TRBV4-3 | TRBD2 | CASSRLAGGSYNEQFF | TGCGCCAGCAGCCGACTAGCGGGGGGCTCCTACAATGAGCAGTTCTTC
NA | TRBJ2-3 | TRBV6-4 | NA | CASSEERTSTDTQYF | TGTGCCAGCAGTGAGGAGCGGACTAGCACAGATACGCAGTATTTT
NA | TRBJ2-1 | TRBV29-1 | NA | CSVEGRDSYNEQFF | TGCAGCGTTGAAGGCAGGGACTCCTACAATGAGCAGTTCTTC
NA | TRBJ2-6 | TRBV5-1 | NA | CASSLRSGANVLTF | TGCGCCAGCAGCTTGCGGTCTGGGGCCAACGTCCTGACTTTC
NA | TRBJ2-5 | TRBV7-7 | NA | CASSVASRETQYF | TGTGCTAGCAGCGTCGCATCTAGAGAGACCCAGTACTTC
NA | TRBJ2-1 | TRBV4-2 | NA | CASSEDRNSYNEQFF | TGTGCCAGCAGCGAAGACAGAAACTCCTACAATGAGCAGTTCTTC